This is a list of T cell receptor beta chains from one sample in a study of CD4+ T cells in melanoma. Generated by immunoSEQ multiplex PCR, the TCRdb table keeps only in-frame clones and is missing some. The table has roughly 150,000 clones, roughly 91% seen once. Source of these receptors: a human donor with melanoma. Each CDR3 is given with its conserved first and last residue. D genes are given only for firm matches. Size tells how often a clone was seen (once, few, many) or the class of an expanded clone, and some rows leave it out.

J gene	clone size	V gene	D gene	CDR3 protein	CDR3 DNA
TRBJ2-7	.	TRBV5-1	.	CASSSTTQGRGSYEQYF	TGCGCCAGCAGCTCCACAACGCAAGGACGCGGCTCCTACGAGCAGTACTTC
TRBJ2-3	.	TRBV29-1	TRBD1	CSVEGGTGVTDTQYF	TGCAGCGTTGAAGGGGGGACAGGGGTCACAGATACGCAGTATTTT
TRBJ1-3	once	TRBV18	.	CASSPGQSSGNTIYF	TGTGCCAGCTCACCGGGTCAGTCCTCTGGAAACACCATATATTTT
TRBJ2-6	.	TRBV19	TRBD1	CASNPGQGGDGANVLTF	TGTGCCAGTAATCCGGGACAGGGGGGAGACGGGGCCAACGTCCTGACTTTC
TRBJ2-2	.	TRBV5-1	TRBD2	CASSLQRGGGGTGELFF	TGCGCCAGCAGCTTGCAGCGGGGGGGCGGAGGCACCGGGGAGCTGTTTTTT
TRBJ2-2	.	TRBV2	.	CASSKGTGELFF	TGTGCCAGCAGTAAGGGGACCGGGGAGCTGTTTTTT
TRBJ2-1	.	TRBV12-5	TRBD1	CASGTGQLSYNEQFF	TGTGCTAGTGGGACGGGACAGCTCTCCTACAATGAGCAGTTCTTC
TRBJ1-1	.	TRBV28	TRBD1	CASSNNRGTEAFF	TGTGCCAGCAGTAATAACAGGGGCACTGAAGCTTTCTTT
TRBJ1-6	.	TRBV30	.	CASMTVSGNSPLHF	TGTGCCTCCATGACTGTATCGGGAAATTCACCCCTCCACTTT
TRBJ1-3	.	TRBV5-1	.	CASRGSLSGNTIYF	TGCGCCAGCAGGGGGAGTCTCTCTGGAAACACCATATATTTT
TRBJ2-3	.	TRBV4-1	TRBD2	CASSQQDPRGNADTQYF	TGCGCCAGCAGCCAACAAGATCCGCGGGGGAACGCAGATACGCAGTATTTT
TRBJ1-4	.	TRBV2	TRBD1	CASSYDRANEKLFF	TGTGCCAGCAGCTACGACAGGGCTAATGAAAAACTGTTTTTT
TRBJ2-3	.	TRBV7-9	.	CASSSPPRGGTDTQYF	TGTGCCAGCAGCTCTCCCCCGAGGGGCGGCACAGATACGCAGTATTTT
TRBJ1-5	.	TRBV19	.	CASSTGYNQPQHF	TGTGCCAGTAGTACGGGTTACAATCAGCCCCAGCATTTT
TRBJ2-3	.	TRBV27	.	CASSLRYTDTQYF	TGTGCCAGCAGTTTACGGTACACAGATACGCAGTATTTT
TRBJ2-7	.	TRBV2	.	CASTGRRVREQYF	TGTGCCAGCACTGGACGTAGAGTTCGAGAGCAGTACTTC
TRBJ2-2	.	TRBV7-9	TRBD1	CASSLTGTGDGTGELFF	TGTGCCAGCAGCTTGACCGGGACAGGGGACGGCACCGGGGAGCTGTTTTTT
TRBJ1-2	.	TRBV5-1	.	CASSWGTTANYGYTF	TGCGCCAGCAGCTGGGGGACAACAGCAAACTATGGCTACACCTTC
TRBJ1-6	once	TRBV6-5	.	CASNTGKSPLHF	TGTGCCAGCAATACAGGGAAGTCACCCCTCCACTTT
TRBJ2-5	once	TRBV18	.	CASSPPARVGEETQYF	TGTGCCAGCTCACCCCCGGCTCGCGTCGGGGAAGAGACCCAGTACTTC
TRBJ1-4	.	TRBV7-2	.	CASSPRGAGLNEKLFF	TGTGCCAGCAGCCCCCGAGGGGCAGGGCTTAATGAAAAACTGTTTTTT
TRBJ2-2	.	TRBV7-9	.	CASSFWRGEYTGELFF	TGTGCCAGCAGCTTCTGGAGGGGGGAGTACACCGGGGAGCTGTTTTTT
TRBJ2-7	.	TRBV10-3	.	CAITSTPSYEQYF	TGTGCCATCACATCAACTCCGTCCTACGAGCAGTACTTC
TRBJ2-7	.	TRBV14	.	CASSSGPRPSYEQYF	TGTGCCAGCAGCTCGGGCCCTCGACCAAGCTACGAGCAGTACTTC
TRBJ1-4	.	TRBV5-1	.	CASSSQPRQTATNEKLFF	TGCGCCAGCAGCTCCCAACCGAGACAGACTGCAACTAATGAAAAACTGTTTTTT
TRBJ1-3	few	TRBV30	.	CACPGAGGRGNTIYF	TGTGCCTGCCCCGGGGCCGGAGGTCGCGGAAACACCATATATTTT
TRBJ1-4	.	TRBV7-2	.	CASSYTGRNNEKLFF	TGTGCCAGCAGCTATACCGGCCGGAACAATGAAAAACTGTTTTTT
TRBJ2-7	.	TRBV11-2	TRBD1	CASSNNRGLQYEQYF	TGTGCCAGCAGCAATAACAGGGGGCTCCAATACGAGCAGTACTTC
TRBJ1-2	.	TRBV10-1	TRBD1	CASSQGANYGYTF	TGCGCCAGCAGTCAGGGGGCGAACTATGGCTACACCTTC
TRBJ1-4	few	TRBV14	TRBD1	CASSSPGQGREKLFF	TGTGCCAGCAGTTCCCCGGGACAGGGACGGGAAAAACTGTTTTTT
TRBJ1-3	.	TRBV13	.	CASSKQGGGNTIYF	TGTGCCAGCAGCAAACAGGGAGGAGGCAACACCATATATTTT